A single TCR beta chain is shown here with its context. CDR1 is SQVTM, CDR2 ANQGSEA, per germline. This CDR3 has 16 residues. V shed 1 base, J shed 2 bases, and the junction held 5 bases outside the gene matches. The sample is drawn from a study of regulatory T cells in long-lasting Graves disease. Researchers made TCR beta libraries by using iRepertoire HTBI primers and running Arm-PCR on CDR3 regions. TCRdb itself ran the multiplex PCR reads through MiXCR, one entry per CDR3 protein. The data show around 480,000 distinct CDR3 sequences, about 16% seen once. The time point denotes: newly diagnosed GD, antithyroid drugs for less than 3 months. PBMC RNA served as the TCR library source. Another study also made use of these data, one on T cells in Graves' hyperthyroidism and ophthalmopathy.

The specimen comprised peripheral blood mononuclear cells (PBMCs), sampled at new diagnosis, from a patient treated with antithyroid drugs. The chain carries TRBV29-1 and TRBJ2-3, with 11 bases lining up with TRBD2. This clonotype originated in a man aged 35-49 years with Graves disease. The CDR3 protein is CSVEGGTSGSTDTQYF. In DNA, the CDR3 is TGCAGCGTTGAAGGAGGGACTAGCGGTTCCACAGATACGCAGTATTTT.